Below, one TCR beta chain is given with its context. The antigen is unknown. The entry originates in a study of T cell responses to AZD1222 COVID-19 vaccine. Study-wide points: Seropositivity was recorded at baseline in only a handful of AZD1222 recipients. White British ancestry dominated among donors, who included more females, and clonal diversity was possibly underestimated. With dominance at 160-218 and 743-854, vaccine-associated CD4 TCRs spanned spike. Spike-specific TCR breadth and depth were elevated following two AZD1222 doses.

V lost 0 bases, J lost 0 bases, and 10 bases lay in between. The CDR3 runs 16 residues. CDR1 and CDR2 from the germline V gene are MGHRA and YSYEKL. Produced via immunoSEQ multiplex PCR; TCRdb's table is partial and in-frame only. The sample has 88,000 or so clones, roughly nine tenths seen once. The sequencing used peripheral blood, collected 28 days after the second AZD1222 dose. This receptor was obtained from an adult who received the AZD1222 COVID-19 vaccine. The V and J genes are TRBV4-1 and TRBJ2-3; D tentatively reads TRBD1 or TRBD2 (5 bases each). The CDR3 DNA reads TGCGCCAGCAGCCAAGATCGAGGGGTTAGCACAGATACGCAGTATTTT. The encoded protein is CASSQDRGVSTDTQYF.